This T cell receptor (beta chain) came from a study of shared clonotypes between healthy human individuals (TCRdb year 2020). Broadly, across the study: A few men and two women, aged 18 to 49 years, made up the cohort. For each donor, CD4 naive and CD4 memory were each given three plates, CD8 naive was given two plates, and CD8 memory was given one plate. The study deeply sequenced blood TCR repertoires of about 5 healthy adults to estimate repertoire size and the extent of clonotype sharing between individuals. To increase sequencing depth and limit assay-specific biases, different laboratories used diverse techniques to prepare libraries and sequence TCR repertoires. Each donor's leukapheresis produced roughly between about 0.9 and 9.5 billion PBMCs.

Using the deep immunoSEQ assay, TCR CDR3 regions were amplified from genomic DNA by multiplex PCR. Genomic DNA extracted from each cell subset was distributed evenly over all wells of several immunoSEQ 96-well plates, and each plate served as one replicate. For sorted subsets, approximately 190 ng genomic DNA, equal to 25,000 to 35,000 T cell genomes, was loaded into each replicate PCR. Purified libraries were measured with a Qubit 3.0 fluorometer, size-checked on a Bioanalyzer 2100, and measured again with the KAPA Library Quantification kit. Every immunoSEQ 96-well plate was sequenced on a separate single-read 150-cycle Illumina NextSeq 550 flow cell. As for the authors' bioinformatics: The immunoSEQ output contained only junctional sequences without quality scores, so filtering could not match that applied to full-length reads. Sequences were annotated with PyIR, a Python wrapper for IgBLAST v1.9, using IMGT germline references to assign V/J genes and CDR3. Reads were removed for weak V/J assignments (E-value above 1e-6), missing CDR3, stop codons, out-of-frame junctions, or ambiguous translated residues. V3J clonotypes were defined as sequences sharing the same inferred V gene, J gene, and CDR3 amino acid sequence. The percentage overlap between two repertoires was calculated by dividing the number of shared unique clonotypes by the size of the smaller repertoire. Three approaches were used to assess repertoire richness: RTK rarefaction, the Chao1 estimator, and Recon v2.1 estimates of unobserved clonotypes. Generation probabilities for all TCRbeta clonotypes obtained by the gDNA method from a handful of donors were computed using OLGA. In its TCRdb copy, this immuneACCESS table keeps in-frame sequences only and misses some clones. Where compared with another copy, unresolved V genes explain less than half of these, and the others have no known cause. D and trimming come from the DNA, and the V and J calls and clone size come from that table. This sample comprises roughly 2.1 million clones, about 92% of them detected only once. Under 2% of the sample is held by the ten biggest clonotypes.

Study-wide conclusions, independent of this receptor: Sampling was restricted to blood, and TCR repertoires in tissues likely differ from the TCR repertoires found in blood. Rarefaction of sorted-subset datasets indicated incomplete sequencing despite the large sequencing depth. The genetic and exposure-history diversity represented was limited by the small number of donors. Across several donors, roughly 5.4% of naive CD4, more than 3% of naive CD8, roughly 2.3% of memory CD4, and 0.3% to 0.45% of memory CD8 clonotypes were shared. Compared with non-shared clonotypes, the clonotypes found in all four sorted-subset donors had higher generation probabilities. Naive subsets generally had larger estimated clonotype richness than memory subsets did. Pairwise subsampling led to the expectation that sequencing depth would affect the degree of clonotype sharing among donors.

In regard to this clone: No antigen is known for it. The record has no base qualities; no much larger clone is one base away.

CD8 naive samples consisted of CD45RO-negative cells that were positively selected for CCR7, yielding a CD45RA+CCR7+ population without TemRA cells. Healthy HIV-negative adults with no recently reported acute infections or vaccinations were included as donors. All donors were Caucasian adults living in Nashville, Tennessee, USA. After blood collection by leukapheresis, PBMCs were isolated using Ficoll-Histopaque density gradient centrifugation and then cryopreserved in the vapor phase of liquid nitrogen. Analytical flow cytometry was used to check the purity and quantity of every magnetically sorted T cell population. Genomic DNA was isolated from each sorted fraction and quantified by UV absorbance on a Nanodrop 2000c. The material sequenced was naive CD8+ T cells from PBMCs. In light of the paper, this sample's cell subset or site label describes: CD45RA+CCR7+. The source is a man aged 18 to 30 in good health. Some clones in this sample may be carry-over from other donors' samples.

The nucleotide sequence is given as TGTGCCAGTAGTGCTCGGACTGAGCGGCAGCCCCAGCATTTT. The encoded protein is CASSARTERQPQHF. In this chain, TRBV19 is recombined with TRBJ1-5; there is no confident call for the D gene. There are 14 amino acids in the CDR3, from cysteine to phenylalanine inclusive. The sequence is cut down to CDR3 DNA, 42 bases in frame from base 1. Trimming costs V 5 bases and J 7 bases, and their ends lie 15 bases apart. According to the germline V gene (reference sequence), CDR1 reads LNHDA and CDR2 reads SQIVND.